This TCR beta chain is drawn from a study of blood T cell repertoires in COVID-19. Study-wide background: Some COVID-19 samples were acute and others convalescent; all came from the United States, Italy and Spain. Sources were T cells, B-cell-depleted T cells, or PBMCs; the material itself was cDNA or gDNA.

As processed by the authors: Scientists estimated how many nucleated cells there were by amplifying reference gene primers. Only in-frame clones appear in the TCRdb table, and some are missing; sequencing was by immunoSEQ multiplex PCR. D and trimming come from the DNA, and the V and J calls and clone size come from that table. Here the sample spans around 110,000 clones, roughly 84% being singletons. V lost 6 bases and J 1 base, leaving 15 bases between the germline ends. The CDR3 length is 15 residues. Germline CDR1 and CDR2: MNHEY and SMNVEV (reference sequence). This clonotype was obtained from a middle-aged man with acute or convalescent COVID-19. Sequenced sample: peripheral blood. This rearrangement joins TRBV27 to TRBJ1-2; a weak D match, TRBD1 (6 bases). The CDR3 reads CASRGVRGYNYGYTF. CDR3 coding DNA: TGTGCCAGCAGAGGGGTTAGGGGGTATAACTATGGCTACACCTTC.